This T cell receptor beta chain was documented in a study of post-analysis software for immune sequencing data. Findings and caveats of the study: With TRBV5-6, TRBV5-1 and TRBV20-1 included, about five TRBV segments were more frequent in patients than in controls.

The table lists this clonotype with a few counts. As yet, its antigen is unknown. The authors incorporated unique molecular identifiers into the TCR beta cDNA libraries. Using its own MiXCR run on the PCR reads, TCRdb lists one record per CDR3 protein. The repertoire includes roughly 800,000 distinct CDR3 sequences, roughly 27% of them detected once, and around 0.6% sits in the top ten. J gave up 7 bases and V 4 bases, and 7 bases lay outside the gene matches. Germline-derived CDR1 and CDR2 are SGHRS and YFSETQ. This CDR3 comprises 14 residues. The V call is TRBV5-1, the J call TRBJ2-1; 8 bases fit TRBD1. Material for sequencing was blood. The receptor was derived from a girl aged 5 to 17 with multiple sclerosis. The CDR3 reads CASSGGQVRNEQFF. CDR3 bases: TGCGCCAGCAGCGGGGGACAGGTTAGAAATGAGCAGTTCTTC.